This T cell receptor beta chain was sequenced in a study of CD8 T cells in ankylosing spondylitis. Findings and limits, study-wide: Characteristic, it appeared, of ankylosing spondylitis blood was a TCR beta motif of eight highly homologous variants.

This clonotype was detected many times. Its target is unknown. Each CDR3 protein is one row after TCRdb ran MiXCR on the 5' RACE reads. This repertoire shows 200,000 to 250,000 distinct CDR3 sequences, about 10% found once; its top ten account for 5.5% to 8%. The CDR3 is 15 residues long. V shed 5 bases, J shed 5 bases, and the junction held 4 bases outside the gene matches. The gene calls are TRBV12-3 or TRBV12-4 and TRBJ2-2, with 11 bases aligning to TRBD2. The specimen was blood, either unsorted or a sorted T cell fraction (not recorded which). This receptor was taken from a male donor with ankylosing spondylitis or in good health (not recorded which). The CDR3 protein is CASSILAGVTGELFF. The CDR3, as DNA: TGTGCCAGCAGTATACTAGCGGGGGTTACCGGGGAGCTGTTTTTT.